This TCR beta chain was recorded in a study of blood T cell repertoires in COVID-19. Study background: Both acute and convalescent COVID-19 samples were obtained from the United States, Italy and Spain. Sources were T cells, B-cell-depleted T cells, or PBMCs; the material itself was cDNA or gDNA.

Measured with immunoSEQ multiplex PCR; TCRdb has only the in-frame clones, and not every one. The table lists approximately 92,000 clones, 82% of them singletons. Unmatched junction bases numbered 12, after V lost 1 base and J lost 4 bases. The CDR3 spans 18 residues. CDR1 is LNHDA, CDR2 SQIVND, per germline (reference sequence). The sequencing sample was made of peripheral blood. The chain employs TRBV19 and TRBJ2-1, with TRBD2 identical over 8 bases. This clonotype was sampled from a man at least 80 years old with acute or convalescent COVID-19. This CDR3 is CASSIAVWKRGLYNEQFF. CDR3 nucleotides: TGTGCCAGTAGTATAGCGGTCTGGAAGCGGGGGCTTTACAATGAGCAGTTCTTC.